Presented here are 17 T cell receptor beta chains from one specimen sequenced in a study of cytomegalovirus exposure and HLA in healthy donors. In the PCR, 60 Vbeta and 13 Jbeta primers were used. Method: immunoSEQ multiplex PCR; TCRdb's copy keeps in-frame clones and lacks some. Here the sample spans around 120,000 clones, roughly 80% being singletons. The specimen sequenced was PBMCs. Every receptor here comes from a man in his 60s in good health and CMV-seropositive.

J is TRBJ2-2 and V is TRBV7-3; 8 bases agree with TRBD2. V was clipped by 4 bases and J by 1 base; unmatched bases: 5. Germline CDR1 and CDR2: SGHTA and FQGTGA. CDR3 length equals 16 residues. CDR3 sequence: CASSSARGGNTGELFF. CDR3 coding DNA: TGTGCCAGCAGCTCCGCCCGGGGGGGGAACACCGGGGAGCTGTTTTTT.

A note on this clone: At one boundary the junction diverges from the germline segment, which might be a read error. The chain combines TRBV6-1 with TRBJ2-5, with a tentative D call TRBD1 (6 bases). The germline V gene encodes CDR1 MNHNS and CDR2 SASEGT. The CDR3 has 11 amino acids. The CDR3 spells CATQDRPFWDF. In DNA, the CDR3 is TGTGCCACCCAAGACAGGCCCTTTTGGGACTTC.

The J gene is TRBJ2-7, the V gene TRBV30; 8 bases fit TRBD1. Germline CDR1 reads GTSNPN; CDR2 reads SVGIG (reference sequence). The CDR3 consists of 19 residues. Trimming at V came to 1 base and at J to 3 bases, leaving 20 bases not matched to a gene. This chain's CDR3 is CAWSDPAGQGRRVYYEQYF. In DNA form, the CDR3 reads TGTGCCTGGAGTGATCCAGCCGGACAGGGTAGGAGGGTGTACTACGAGCAGTACTTC.

Regarding this clone: One end of the junction fails to match germline, which may point to a read error. V gene TRBV18 combines with J gene TRBJ2-3; 7 nucleotides agree with TRBD1. The germline V gene encodes CDR1 KGHSH and CDR2 LQKENI. The CDR3 has 13 residues. CDR3 DNA: TGTGCCAGCTCGCCACTCAGGGGGGATACGCAGTATTTT. The encoded protein is CASSPLRGDTQYF.

The chain recombines TRBV6-5 with TRBJ1-2, with TRBD1 identical over 8 bases. The V segment lost 0 bases and the J segment 8 bases; nucleotides outside the gene matches: 8. The CDR3 extends over 15 amino acids. Germline assignment: CDR1 MNHEY and CDR2 SVGAGI. The CDR3 bases are TGTGCCAGCAGTTACTCCTGGACAGGGAAGGGGGGCTACACCTTC. Translation gives CASSYSWTGKGGYTF.

The chain uses TRBV11-2 and TRBJ2-5; the match to TRBD2 covers 7 bases. CDR1 and CDR2 (germline): SGHAT, FQNNGV. With 4 bases clipped from V and 1 base from J, the junction kept 6 bases outside the gene matches. The CDR3 is 15 residues long. The CDR3 here is CASSYPWGGQETQYF. In nucleotides, the CDR3 is TGTGCCAGCAGCTACCCCTGGGGGGGCCAAGAGACCCAGTACTTC.

V is TRBV13 and J is TRBJ2-1; unclear D gene. The ends were cut back, 4 bases at V and 2 bases at J, with 6 bases in the middle. The germline gives CDR1 PRHDT, CDR2 FYEKMQ (reference sequence). CDR3 length: 13 amino acids. The CDR3 region has the DNA TGTGCCAGCAGCTCCACAACCTACAATGAGCAGTTCTTC. It specifies CASSSTTYNEQFF.

DNA for the CDR3: TGTGCCAGCTCACAACGGGGGAAATCCTCGCCTGGGGCCAACGTCCTGACTTTC. It encodes CASSQRGKSSPGANVLTF. The V gene is TRBV18, the J gene TRBJ2-6, with D perhaps TRBD2 (6 bases). This CDR3 has 18 amino acids. CDR1 and CDR2 from the germline V gene are KGHSH and LQKENI. With 4 bases removed from V and 2 bases from J, the gap between germline ends came to 18 bases. The full variable domain, in which reference TRBV18 and TRBJ2-6 provide the parts outside the CDR3, is NAGVMQNPRHLVRRRGQEARLRCSPMKGHSHVYWYRQLPEEGLKFMVYLQKENIIDESGMPKERFSAEFPKEGPSILRIQQVVRGDSAAYFCASSQRGKSSPGANVLTFGAGSRLTVL.

The chain has TRBV11-2 and TRBJ2-5; D gene ambiguous. V shed 3 bases and J shed 7 bases, with 15 bases lying between them. This CDR3 is built from 14 residues. Looked up from germline, CDR1 is SGHAT and CDR2 is FQNNGV. The CDR3 reads CASSLGEVFGTQYF. In nucleotides, the CDR3 is TGTGCCAGCAGCTTGGGTGAGGTGTTCGGGACCCAGTACTTC.

The rearrangement joins TRBV30 to TRBJ1-1; D is unclear. Germline CDR1 reads GTSNPN; CDR2 reads SVGIG (reference sequence). The CDR3 covers 11 residues. The germline V and J ends were trimmed by 7 bases and 1 base, with 7 bases remaining between them. The CDR3 protein is CASQQNTEAFF. CDR3 DNA: TGTGCCTCACAACAGAACACTGAAGCTTTCTTT.

The V and J genes are TRBV6-6 and TRBJ1-3, with D possibly being TRBD1 (5 bases). From germline, CDR1 is MNHNY and CDR2 SVGAGI (reference sequence). V was pared by 2 bases and J by 8 bases, with 13 bases between. The CDR3 is made up of 14 amino acids. The CDR3 DNA is TGTGCCAGCAGTTACAGGCCCAGGGCCCACACCATATATTTT. It translates to CASSYRPRAHTIYF.

This chain links TRBV5-1 with TRBJ2-7, with 7 bases identical to TRBD1. Germline-derived CDR1 and CDR2 are SGHRS and YFSETQ. The CDR3 consists of 16 residues. Trimming removed 0 bases from V and 6 bases from J; junction bases left unmatched: 12. The CDR3 bases are TGCGCCAGCAGCTTGGCAGACAGGGTAGAACTCGGCGAGCAGTACTTC. As protein: CASSLADRVELGEQYF. The full variable domain, rest sourced from reference TRBV5-1 and TRBJ2-7, is KAGVTQTPRYLIKTRGQQVTLSCSPISGHRSVSWYQQTPGQGLQFLFEYFSETQRNKGNFPGRFSGRQFSNSRSEMNVSTLELGDSALYLCASSLADRVELGEQYFGPGTRLTVT.

The chain has TRBV6-1 and TRBJ1-2, with D uncertain. In germline, CDR1 is MNHNS, CDR2 SASEGT. Trimming took off 4 bases at V and 6 bases at J, with 12 bases between the two ends. This CDR3 contains 13 residues. The CDR3, as DNA: TGTGCCAGCAGTGTAATGATGGGAGATGGCTACACCTTC. This sequence encodes CASSVMMGDGYTF.

The chain combines TRBV2 with TRBJ2-1; 7 bases fit TRBD2. The germline V gene encodes CDR1 SNHLY and CDR2 FYNNEI. The CDR3 is 16 residues long. With 3 bases clipped from V and 8 bases from J, the junction kept 13 bases outside the gene matches. CDR3 in amino acids: CASSDPAGSVRHEQFF. The CDR3 DNA reads as TGTGCCAGCAGTGACCCAGCGGGAAGCGTTCGGCATGAGCAGTTCTTC.

The chain combines TRBV7-9 with TRBJ2-7; D is perhaps TRBD2 (6 bases). Germline V gives CDR1 SEHNR, CDR2 FQNEAQ (reference sequence). This CDR3 is built from 14 residues. V was trimmed by 5 bases and J by 5 bases, leaving 16 bases between them. As DNA, the CDR3 is TGTGCCAGCAGCCCAACGGGGGATCACGACGAGCAGTACTTC. Encoded protein: CASSPTGDHDEQYF.

The DNA for the CDR3 is TGCGCCAGCAGCTTCCCCAGTCAGGGAGCCAAAAACATTCAGTACTTC. It codes for CASSFPSQGAKNIQYF. V gene TRBV5-1 combines with J gene TRBJ2-4; weak D call: TRBD1 (5 bases). Germline V gene data show CDR1 as SGHRS and CDR2 as YFSETQ. This CDR3 comprises 16 residues. Trimming left V 2 bases short and J 0 bases short, with 12 bases between.

The J gene is TRBJ1-5, the V gene TRBV7-9; the D is unclear. This CDR3 contains 15 residues. Germline V gene lookup returns CDR1 SEHNR and CDR2 FQNEAQ (reference sequence). Deletions cut 1 base from V and 3 bases from J, with 10 bases between. The CDR3 here is CASSLGGGVNQPQHF. The DNA for the CDR3 is TGTGCCAGCAGCTTAGGAGGCGGGGTCAATCAGCCCCAGCATTTT. The full variable domain, in which reference TRBV7-9 and TRBJ1-5 provide the parts outside the CDR3, is DTGVSQNPRHKITKRGQNVTFRCDPISEHNRLYWYRQTLGQGPEFLTYFQNEAQLEKSRLLSDRFSAERPKGSFSTLEIQRTEQGDSAMYLCASSLGGGVNQPQHFGDGTRLSIL.